The source of this T cell receptor beta chain is a study of CD8+ T cells in alopecia areata. The CDR3 extends over 15 amino acids. Germline assignment: CDR1 SGHAT and CDR2 FQNNGV. Trimming took off 1 base at V and 1 base at J, with 7 bases between the two ends. The treatment was: oral pan-JAK inhibitor, 5-10 mg twice daily. Obtained from alopecia areata patients were lesional scalp punch biopsies along with peripheral blood. RNA extraction and reverse transcription yielded cDNA as sequencing template. The repertoire was sequenced with immunoSEQ multiplex PCR; TCRdb's copy has only in-frame clones and lacks some. The profile covers around 200,000 clones, with roughly 53% appearing a single time and approximately 12% taken by the ten largest. About this clone: No antigen is known for it.

Notes on the study in general: Alphabeta T cells residing in normal skin are also sequenced in scalp samples.

Specimen: CD8+ T cells sorted from blood, collected at week 24, from a patient treated with tofacitinib. The chain couples TRBV11-2 to TRBJ2-2, with D hard to call. The TCR originated in a human donor with alopecia areata. The CDR3 DNA follows: TGTGCCAGCAGCTTAGGGTCTGGGAACACCGGGGAGCTGTTTTTT. Translated: CASSLGSGNTGELFF.